The 30 T cell receptor beta chains reported below all come from one sample, sequenced in a study of blood T cell repertoires in COVID-19. Assay used: immunoSEQ multiplex PCR; TCRdb lists only in-frame clones, some missing. The profile shows some 180,000 clones, 90% of them singletons. Sample: peripheral blood. These receptors all come from a man aged 50 to 59 with acute or convalescent COVID-19.

The chain couples TRBV27 to TRBJ2-7, with D tentatively TRBD2 (6 bases). Per the germline V gene, CDR1 is MNHEY and CDR2 is SMNVEV (reference sequence). This CDR3 has 14 residues. Trimming left V 8 bases short and J 2 bases short, with 16 bases between. CDR3 sequence: CASGTGSGAYEQYF. CDR3 nucleotide sequence: TGTGCCAGCGGCACCGGGAGCGGAGCCTACGAGCAGTACTTC.

Only one count was recorded for this clone. The V gene is TRBV4-1, the J gene TRBJ1-1; possible D gene TRBD1, 6 bases. Germline CDR1 is MGHRA and CDR2 is YSYEKL. V was trimmed by 6 bases and J by 6 bases, leaving 8 bases between them. This CDR3 spans 11 amino acids. This CDR3 is CASREGAEAFF. Here the CDR3 DNA reads TGCGCCAGCAGAGAGGGGGCTGAAGCTTTCTTT.

V gene TRBV9 combines with J gene TRBJ2-4; tentatively, D is TRBD2 (6 bases). In germline, CDR1 is SGDLS, CDR2 YYNGEE. The germline V and J ends were trimmed by 2 bases and 4 bases, with 13 bases remaining between them. This CDR3 is 15 amino acids long. The CDR3 DNA follows: TGTGCCAGCAGCGTCGGCGGGACTGGAAAAAACATTCAGTACTTC. Encoded protein: CASSVGGTGKNIQYF.

This chain connects TRBV4-1 to TRBJ1-2; 7 bases agree with TRBD1. The CDR3 is made up of 15 amino acids. The germline V gene has CDR1 MGHRA and CDR2 YSYEKL. Trimming removed 3 bases from V and 4 bases from J; junction bases left unmatched: 8. CDR3 bases: TGCGCCAGCAGCCATCCTCCAGGGGGAGCCTATGGCTACACCTTC. It yields the protein CASSHPPGGAYGYTF.

This chain joins TRBV6-1 and TRBJ2-1, with TRBD2 as a possible D gene (6 bases). Germline CDR1 is MNHNS and CDR2 is SASEGT. CDR3 length: 17 residues. V lost 2 bases to trimming and J lost 3 bases, with 17 bases between them. CDR3 sequence: CASSERGRGNIYNEQFF. In DNA, the CDR3 is TGTGCCAGCAGTGAAAGGGGTCGCGGGAACATCTACAATGAGCAGTTCTTC.

J is TRBJ1-5 and V is TRBV6-6; the match to TRBD1 covers 9 bases. Germline CDR1 MNHNY, CDR2 SVGAGI (reference sequence). The V and J ends lost 2 bases and 4 bases, in that order; junction bases with no gene match: 3. This CDR3 is 15 amino acids long. The CDR3 coding sequence is TGTGCCAGCAGTTACACGACAGGGGGAAATCAGCCCCAGCATTTT. As protein: CASSYTTGGNQPQHF.

The genes are TRBV7-2 and TRBJ1-1; weak D call: TRBD1 (6 bases). The CDR3 runs 14 residues. Trimming removed 5 bases from V and 3 bases from J, with 13 bases in between. Germline CDR1 SGHTA, CDR2 FQGNSA. This CDR3 is CASSRAAGDTEAFF. The CDR3 bases are TGTGCCAGCAGCCGCGCCGCAGGGGACACTGAAGCTTTCTTT. The whole variable domain, filled in from reference TRBV7-2 and TRBJ1-1, reads GAGVSQSPSNKVTEKGKDVELRCDPISGHTALYWYRQSLGQGLEFLIYFQGNSAPDKSGLPSDRFSAERTGGSVSTLTIQRTQQEDSAVYLCASSRAAGDTEAFFGQGTRLTVV.

This chain uses TRBV7-6 with TRBJ2-7, with 10 positions matching TRBD2. Looked up from germline, CDR1 is SGHVS and CDR2 is FNYEAQ. V shed 5 bases and J 6 bases; nucleotides not matched to a gene: 4. The CDR3 is 13 amino acids. The CDR3 DNA follows: TGTGCCAGCAGCCGAATAGCGGGAGGCGAGCAGTACTTC. This codes for CASSRIAGGEQYF.

The rearrangement links TRBV7-2 to TRBJ2-5; 9 bases match TRBD2. The CDR3 contains 16 residues. Per the germline V gene, CDR1 is SGHTA and CDR2 is FQGNSA. J was trimmed by 6 bases and V by 3 bases; bases with no gene match: 11. CDR3 nucleotides: TGTGCCAGCAGCTTCTTTCCAGCGGGAGGCTCGCAGACCCAGTACTTC. Amino acid sequence: CASSFFPAGGSQTQYF. The full variable domain, rest sourced from reference TRBV7-2 and TRBJ2-5, is GAGVSQSPSNKVTEKGKDVELRCDPISGHTALYWYRQSLGQGLEFLIYFQGNSAPDKSGLPSDRFSAERTGGSVSTLTIQRTQQEDSAVYLCASSFFPAGGSQTQYFGPGTRLLVL.

The J gene is TRBJ2-5, the V gene TRBV5-1, with 8 positions matching TRBD2. The CDR3 runs to 15 residues. Germline V gene lookup returns CDR1 SGHRS and CDR2 YFSETQ. V trimming: 4 bases; J trimming: 0 bases; junction bases outside the gene matches: 5. CDR3 sequence (DNA): TGCGCCAGCAGCAGACCGGGGGGGTACCAAGAGACCCAGTACTTC. Residues: CASSRPGGYQETQYF.

This chain uses TRBV5-6 with TRBJ1-4, with a possible D match to TRBD1 (6 bases). Trimming took 1 base from V and 7 from J, leaving 14 bases between them. CDR1 is SGHDT, CDR2 YYEEEE, per germline. This CDR3 region has 15 residues. The DNA for the CDR3 is TGTGCCAGCAGCTTGATGGGGGCTGAAGGTGAAAAACTGTTTTTT. This codes for CASSLMGAEGEKLFF.

J is TRBJ2-1 and V is TRBV27, with 13 bases fitting TRBD2. The ends lost 5 bases at V and 8 bases at J; junction bases unmatched: 9. The CDR3 contains 16 residues. Germline CDR1 and CDR2: MNHEY and SMNVEV (reference sequence). The CDR3 sequence: CASSTLLAGGPDEQFF. CDR3 DNA: TGTGCCAGCAGTACCTTACTAGCGGGAGGGCCTGATGAGCAGTTCTTC.

The sample holds a few counts of this clone. V is TRBV9 and J is TRBJ1-1; 8 bases line up with TRBD1. The V gene's germline CDR1 is SGDLS and CDR2 YYNGEE. The CDR3 loop spans 17 amino acids. V trimming: 1 base; J trimming: 4 bases; junction bases outside the gene matches: 12. CDR3 nucleotides: TGTGCCAGCAGCGTATGGCCCGCAGGGGGCTTTGGCACTGAAGCTTTCTTT. Amino acid sequence: CASSVWPAGGFGTEAFF.

The V call is TRBV7-2, the J call TRBJ1-1, with D possibly being TRBD1 (6 bases). The V end was cut by 5 bases, the J end by 0 bases, with 19 bases between. CDR3 length equals 17 residues. The germline gives CDR1 SGHTA, CDR2 FQGNSA. The CDR3 DNA sequence: TGTGCCAGCAGCCAGGACAGCCTACCGCTGATGAACACTGAAGCTTTCTTT. Residues: CASSQDSLPLMNTEAFF. The complete variable domain, with remaining parts taken from reference TRBV7-2 and TRBJ1-1, reads GAGVSQSPSNKVTEKGKDVELRCDPISGHTALYWYRQSLGQGLEFLIYFQGNSAPDKSGLPSDRFSAERTGGSVSTLTIQRTQQEDSAVYLCASSQDSLPLMNTEAFFGQGTRLTVV.

Written as DNA, the CDR3 is TGTGCCAGCAGCGTAGGTAACAGGTACCAAGAGACCCAGTACTTC. Amino acid sequence: CASSVGNRYQETQYF. This chain links TRBV9 with TRBJ2-5; possibly TRBD1 for D (5 bases). V dropped 0 bases and J dropped 0 bases, with 9 bases sitting between them. Germline V lookup: CDR1 SGDLS, CDR2 YYNGEE. The CDR3 is made up of 15 amino acids.

The rearrangement joins TRBV27 to TRBJ1-2; the D gene is possibly TRBD1 (6 bases). V was trimmed by 5 bases and J by 5 bases, leaving 15 bases between them. The CDR3 totals 14 residues. CDR1 is MNHEY and CDR2 is SMNVEV in the germline V gene (reference sequence). CDR3 in amino acids: CASSRRGARYGYTF. The DNA for the CDR3 is TGTGCCAGCAGTAGGCGGGGGGCGCGGTATGGCTACACCTTC.

The chain employs TRBV18 and TRBJ1-5; no reliable D call. V shed 3 bases and J shed 1 base, with 10 bases lying between them. This CDR3 spans 15 amino acids. Per the germline V gene, CDR1 is KGHSH and CDR2 is LQKENI. The CDR3 protein is CASSPARLSNQPQHF. CDR3 sequence (DNA): TGTGCCAGCTCACCGGCGAGGTTGAGCAATCAGCCCCAGCATTTT.

V and J are TRBV7-8 and TRBJ1-4, with TRBD1 matching 9 bases. The CDR3 loop spans 15 amino acids. Trimming cost V 5 bases and J 8 bases; bases outside gene matches: 9. Germline CDR1 reads SGHVS; CDR2 reads FQNEAQ. The CDR3 loop reads CASSLQQGAGEKLFF. The CDR3 DNA follows: TGTGCCAGCAGCCTCCAACAGGGGGCCGGGGAAAAACTGTTTTTT.

The rearrangement uses TRBV6-5 and TRBJ1-6; D is possibly TRBD1 (5 bases). The CDR3 extends over 14 amino acids. Germline-derived CDR1 and CDR2 are MNHEY and SVGAGI. V was cut by 6 bases and J by 5 bases, with 11 bases left in between. The CDR3: CASRGGSDNSPLHF. CDR3 bases: TGTGCCAGCAGGGGGGGATCCGATAATTCACCCCTCCACTTT.

This clone has a single count. The chain combines TRBV24-1 with TRBJ2-5; TRBD2 aligns across 12 bases. CDR3 length: 18 residues. Germline V CDR1 and CDR2: KGHDR, SFDVKD. V lost 1 base, J lost 4 bases, and 9 bases stayed unmatched. Written as DNA, the CDR3 is TGTGCCACCAGTGATTTCGGGCCGACTAGCGGGAGCGGAGAGACCCAGTACTTC. Protein sequence: CATSDFGPTSGSGETQYF.

The rearrangement links TRBV10-3 to TRBJ2-1, with TRBD2 matching 10 bases. CDR1 ENHRY and CDR2 SYGVKD come from the germline V gene. V was clipped by 6 bases and J by 9 bases; unmatched bases: 14. The CDR3 runs 16 residues. CDR3 in DNA: TGTGCCATCAGAGCCCTCCGGACTAGCGGTTTAGGTGAGCAGTTCTTC. Translating gives CAIRALRTSGLGEQFF.

V and J are TRBV6-5 and TRBJ1-4; 8 positions agree with TRBD1. Losses at the gene ends were 5 bases for V and 3 bases for J; bases not matched to a gene: 5. This CDR3 spans 15 amino acids. Germline V gene sequence: CDR1 MNHEY, CDR2 SVGAGI. CDR3 sequence: CASSTTGVANEKLFF. In DNA form, the CDR3 reads TGTGCCAGCAGTACGACAGGGGTAGCTAATGAAAAACTGTTTTTT.

In DNA form, the CDR3 reads TGTGCCATCAGGGACAGGCGGAACACTGAAGCTTTCTTT. Amino acid sequence: CAIRDRRNTEAFF. The chain combines TRBV10-3 with TRBJ1-1, with 7 bases identical to TRBD1. This CDR3 has 13 amino acids. Per germline, CDR1 ENHRY and CDR2 SYGVKD. V was pared by 6 bases and J by 1 base, with 2 bases of the junction left unmatched.

This clone has just a few counts. This chain uses TRBV6-1 with TRBJ2-7, with 8 bases matching TRBD2. Trimming cost V 2 bases and J 3 bases; bases outside gene matches: 9. CDR3 length: 16 amino acids. CDR1 is MNHNS, CDR2 SASEGT, per germline. The CDR3 DNA reads as TGTGCCAGCAGTGAAATCGGGAGGGTCTCACGCTACGAGCAGTACTTC. Protein product: CASSEIGRVSRYEQYF.

J is TRBJ2-1 and V is TRBV24-1; 13 positions match TRBD2. The germline V gene has CDR1 KGHDR and CDR2 SFDVKD. The ends lost 9 bases at V and 8 bases at J; junction bases unmatched: 9. CDR3 size: 15 residues. The CDR3 here is CATEKRLAGGHEQFF. The DNA for the CDR3 is TGTGCCACCGAAAAGCGACTAGCGGGAGGTCATGAGCAGTTCTTC.

This clone was counted only a few times. V and J are TRBV27 and TRBJ2-1; D is perhaps TRBD1 (6 bases). Trimming took 3 bases from V and 6 from J, leaving 9 bases between them. This CDR3 is 13 amino acids long. Germline V gene sequence: CDR1 MNHEY, CDR2 SMNVEV (reference sequence). CDR3 sequence reads: CASSFRGSNEQFF. The CDR3, as DNA: TGTGCCAGCAGTTTCAGGGGAAGCAATGAGCAGTTCTTC.

This chain uses TRBV3-1 (or the pseudogene TRBV3-2) with TRBJ2-3; 7 positions match TRBD2. Germline CDR1 is LGHDT and CDR2 is YNNKEL (reference sequence). V was clipped by 4 bases and J by 4 bases; unmatched bases: 8. The CDR3 is 15 amino acids. CDR3 bases: TGTGCCAGCAGCCCCCGGACGGGAGGCTCAGATACGCAGTATTTT. This codes for CASSPRTGGSDTQYF.

Only one count was recorded for this clone. The gene calls are TRBV29-1 and TRBJ2-3; TRBD2 matches at 7 bases. Trimming removed 0 bases from V and 6 bases from J; junction bases left unmatched: 9. This CDR3 is built from 15 residues. In germline, CDR1 is SQVTM, CDR2 ANQGSEA. The CDR3 nucleotides are TGCAGCGTTGAAGACCCGACTAGCATTCGGGATACGCAGTATTTT. This encodes CSVEDPTSIRDTQYF.

This clone was counted once. The rearrangement uses TRBV29-1 and TRBJ2-2, with 10 positions matching TRBD2. The CDR3 covers 11 residues. CDR1 and CDR2 (germline): SQVTM, ANQGSEA. The CDR3 DNA reads TGCGTAGCGGGGGGCACCGGGGAGCTGTTTTTT. It yields the protein CVAGGTGELFF.

The chain has TRBV11-2 and TRBJ2-7; D is uncertain. The CDR3 length is 13 residues. Germline CDR1 is SGHAT and CDR2 is FQNNGV. V was shortened by 1 base and J by 4 bases, with 8 bases between the two germline ends. DNA for the CDR3: TGTGCCAGCAGCTTAGGCGAGAGTTACGAGCAGTACTTC. Its translation: CASSLGESYEQYF.